This TCR beta chain originates from a study of CD8 T cells in ankylosing spondylitis. Whole-study results and caveats: Roughly eight highly homologous variants made up a TCR beta motif that seemed to typify ankylosing spondylitis blood.

Points on this clonotype: The antigen remains unidentified.

MiXCR was run by TCRdb on the 5' RACE reads, yielding one entry per CDR3 protein. The sample contains over 600,000 distinct CDR3 sequences, 15% to 20% of which appear only once. Unmatched junction bases numbered 7, after V lost 5 bases and J lost 0 bases. Germline V gene lookup returns CDR1 DFQATT and CDR2 SNEGSKA (reference sequence). This CDR3 has 14 residues. V gene TRBV20-1 combines with J gene TRBJ2-7; 7 bases line up with TRBD1. The clonotype was recovered from a male donor with ankylosing spondylitis. Sequences were obtained from blood, either unsorted or a sorted T cell fraction (not recorded which). The DNA for the CDR3 is TGCAGTGCTTACAGGGGCCTTTTCTCCTACGAGCAGTACTTC. Encoded protein: CSAYRGLFSYEQYF.